The 28 T cell receptor beta chains listed next were all sequenced from one sample in a study of regulatory T cells in long-lasting Graves disease. Time point here: persistent/refractory GD, antithyroid drugs over 5 years with positive TRAb. The TCR library was made from RNA extracted from PBMCs. Arm-PCR of CDR3 regions and iRepertoire HTBI primers were used to build TCR beta libraries. TCRdb called the multiplex PCR reads again in MiXCR, with one record for every CDR3 protein. The sample yields about 340,000 distinct CDR3 sequences, roughly a fifth seen once. The sequencing used peripheral blood mononuclear cells (PBMCs), collected when the disease was refractory, from a patient treated with antithyroid drugs. The receptors shown here come from a female donor with Graves disease.

This clonotype has at least ten counts. The V call is TRBV30, the J call TRBJ2-7, with D perhaps matching TRBD2 (5 bases). CDR1 GTSNPN and CDR2 SVGIG come from the germline V gene (reference sequence). This CDR3 is built from 14 residues. Trimming stripped 3 bases from V and 0 bases from J, with 12 bases between. The CDR3 protein is CAWSEPDYSYEQYF. CDR3 bases: TGTGCCTGGAGCGAACCCGACTACTCCTACGAGCAGTACTTC. Supplemented by reference TRBV30 and TRBJ2-7, the full variable domain reads SQTIHQWPATLVQPVGSPLSLECTVEGTSNPNLYWYRQAAGRGLQLLFYSVGIGQISSEVPQNLSASRPQDRQFILSSKKLLLSDSGFYLCAWSEPDYSYEQYFGPGTRLTVT.

This clonotype was counted ten times or more. The chain joins TRBV6-1 to TRBJ1-5, with D unresolved. Per the germline V gene, CDR1 is MNHNS and CDR2 is SASEGT. The CDR3 runs to 15 residues. Trimming pared 3 bases from V and 0 bases from J, leaving 9 bases between. The CDR3 loop reads CASSEAPYSNQPQHF. CDR3 bases: TGTGCCAGCAGTGAGGCACCTTATAGCAATCAGCCCCAGCATTTT.

The genes are TRBV4-1 and TRBJ2-5, with D possibly TRBD2 on 6 matching bases. The CDR3 runs 16 residues. Germline-derived CDR1 and CDR2 are MGHRA and YSYEKL. V lost 0 bases to trimming and J lost 2 bases, with 13 bases between them. The CDR3 bases are TGCGCCAGCAGCCAAGAGGGTTGGCGGGGTCAAGAGACCCAGTACTTC. It translates to CASSQEGWRGQETQYF.

This clonotype occurred a few times. It is likely a read error: a sequence one base away is far more abundant. This likely comes from a read error, as the CDR3 has no conserved phenylalanine or tryptophan at its end. The chain has TRBV7-2 and TRBJ1-4; 7 nucleotides align to TRBD1. Per germline, CDR1 SGHTA and CDR2 FQGNSA. With 4 bases clipped from V and 7 bases from J, the junction kept 3 bases outside the gene matches. This CDR3 comprises 13 residues. Here the CDR3 DNA reads TGTGCCAGCAGCTCAGACAGGGTTGAAAAACTGTTTCTT. This encodes CASSSDRVEKLFL.

This clonotype appeared many times. In nucleotides, the CDR3 is TGTGCCAGCAGAGGGACAGTAAGTGACATTCAGTACTTC. This sequence encodes CASRGTVSDIQYF. This chain uses TRBV28 with TRBJ2-4, with 7 positions matching TRBD1. Germline V lookup: CDR1 MDHEN, CDR2 SYDVKM. The CDR3 extends over 13 amino acids. J lost 8 bases, V lost 6 bases, and 7 bases had no gene match.

This clonotype was detected many times. The gene calls are TRBV20-1 and TRBJ2-7; D is possibly TRBD1 (5 bases). The CDR3 totals 13 residues. From germline, CDR1 is DFQATT and CDR2 SNEGSKA (reference sequence). Deletions cut 1 base from V and 3 bases from J, with 10 bases between. CDR3 sequence (DNA): TGCAGTGCTAGAGGCAAGGGGTACTACGAGCAGTACTTC. It is translated as CSARGKGYYEQYF.

This chain uses TRBV6-1 with TRBJ1-5; D is possibly TRBD1 (6 bases). The CDR3 is 15 amino acids. Germline-derived CDR1 and CDR2 are MNHNS and SASEGT. V shed 6 bases and J shed 7 bases, with 19 bases lying between them. The CDR3 region is CASSETGSPTQPQHF. The CDR3 coding sequence is TGTGCCAGCAGCGAGACAGGCTCTCCAACCCAGCCCCAGCATTTT.

In this sample, this clonotype turned up many times. The rearrangement joins TRBV12-3 or TRBV12-4 to TRBJ2-7; 7 bases match TRBD1. The CDR3 consists of 15 residues. The ends lost 5 bases at V and 3 bases at J; junction bases unmatched: 10. CDR3 protein: CASSLRDRNLYEQYF. The CDR3 DNA sequence: TGTGCCAGCAGTCTCCGGGACAGAAACCTCTACGAGCAGTACTTC.

This clonotype was observed a few times. This chain joins TRBV4-1 and TRBJ2-4, with D unclear. Trimming removed 2 bases from V and 0 bases from J, with 14 bases in between. CDR3 size: 17 residues. The germline V gene has CDR1 MGHRA and CDR2 YSYEKL. The CDR3 loop is CASSQRVDPLAKNIQYF. The CDR3 DNA follows: TGCGCCAGCAGCCAACGAGTCGACCCCTTAGCCAAAAACATTCAGTACTTC.

There are many counts of this clonotype. The rearrangement joins TRBV12-3 or TRBV12-4 to TRBJ1-1; D is possibly TRBD1 (5 bases). CDR3 length: 16 amino acids. V was trimmed by 5 bases and J by 1 base, leaving 17 bases between them. CDR3 coding DNA: TGTGCCAGCAGTGGAGCGGGGGGGGTGGGGAACACTGAAGCTTTCTTT. It yields the protein CASSGAGGVGNTEAFF.

The J gene is TRBJ2-5, the V gene TRBV5-1; 8 positions match TRBD1. Trimming took 5 bases from V and 1 from J; bases not matched to a gene: 1. Germline V gene sequence: CDR1 SGHRS, CDR2 YFSETQ. This CDR3 has 13 residues. This CDR3 reads CASSTGGQETQYF. The CDR3 bases are TGCGCCAGCAGTACAGGGGGCCAAGAGACCCAGTACTTC.

This clonotype has ten or more counts. This chain links TRBV6-1 with TRBJ1-5; 7 bases are a match to TRBD1. The CDR3 is made up of 18 amino acids. Germline CDR1 and CDR2: MNHNS and SASEGT. With V trimmed by 6 bases and J by 7 bases, 21 bases remained unmatched. The CDR3 nucleotides are TGTGCCAGCAGCCTACGGACGTCAAAGACAGGGTATAGGCAGCCCCAGCATTTT. This translates into CASSLRTSKTGYRQPQHF.

This clonotype was seen repeatedly, ten times or more. J is TRBJ1-5 and V is TRBV7-6; D may be TRBD1 (5 bases). CDR3 size: 16 residues. Germline V lookup: CDR1 SGHVS, CDR2 FNYEAQ. Trimming shortened V by 0 bases and J by 2 bases, and 11 bases separated the two germline ends. CDR3 DNA sequence: TGTGCCAGCAGCTTAGCCCCGAAAGGGGGCAATCAGCCCCAGCATTTT. It is translated as CASSLAPKGGNQPQHF.

In this sample, this clonotype turned up many times. The V and J genes are TRBV7-2 and TRBJ2-7, with 7 bases aligning to TRBD2. This CDR3 has 14 residues. Germline CDR1 reads SGHTA; CDR2 reads FQGNSA. V lost 1 base, J lost 5 bases, and 5 bases stayed unmatched. The CDR3, as DNA: TGTGCCAGCAGCTTAGGGGGGGGTGAGCACGAGCAGTACTTC. It yields the protein CASSLGGGEHEQYF.

This clonotype was found a few times. V is TRBV11-2 and J is TRBJ2-3, with TRBD2 matching over 8 bases. Germline V gene lookup returns CDR1 SGHAT and CDR2 FQNNGV. The CDR3 has 14 residues. V shed 2 bases, J shed 4 bases, and the junction held 2 bases outside the gene matches. The chain's CDR3 is CASSLSGGADTQYF. CDR3 sequence (DNA): TGTGCCAGCAGCTTAAGCGGGGGTGCAGATACGCAGTATTTT.

This clonotype was recorded at least ten times. This chain joins TRBV2 and TRBJ2-7; maybe TRBD1 (6 bases). The V gene's germline CDR1 is SNHLY and CDR2 FYNNEI. CDR3 length equals 16 residues. Deletions cut 8 bases from V and 4 bases from J, with 24 bases between. The CDR3 loop reads CASSPGGTGIAYEQYF. In DNA, the CDR3 is TGTGCCAGCTCCCCCGGAGGAACAGGGATAGCGTACGAGCAGTACTTC.

This clonotype has a count of ten or more. The gene calls are TRBV9 and TRBJ1-4; 9 bases fit TRBD1. The CDR3 contains 15 residues. V lost 4 bases to trimming and J lost 8 bases; unmatched junction nucleotides: 9. CDR1 and CDR2 from the germline V gene are SGDLS and YYNGEE. CDR3 bases: TGTGCCAGCAGCACGAGGACAGGGGACGGAGAAAAACTGTTTTTT. Translation: CASSTRTGDGEKLFF.

The sample holds many counts of this clonotype. This chain uses TRBV6-5 with TRBJ2-2; TRBD2 is a possible D gene (6 bases). This CDR3 is built from 16 residues. Germline V CDR1 and CDR2: MNHEY, SVGAGI. The ends were cut back, 4 bases at V and 2 bases at J, with 14 bases in the middle. The CDR3: CASSFYAGLNTGELFF. CDR3 nucleotides: TGTGCCAGCAGTTTTTACGCGGGGCTAAACACCGGGGAGCTGTTTTTT.

In its sample, this clonotype was seen a few times. One end of the junction does not line up with germline, which may come from a read error. The J gene is TRBJ2-2, the V gene TRBV7-7; D uncertain. The CDR3 covers 14 residues. Germline values: CDR1 SSHAT, CDR2 FNYEAQ (reference sequence). Here the CDR3 reads CASSLIENTGELFF. The CDR3 DNA sequence: TGTGCTAGCAGCTTAATAGAGAACACCGGGGAGCTGTTTTTT.

Many counts were recorded for this clonotype. The V and J genes are TRBV12-3 or TRBV12-4 and TRBJ1-6; no reliable D call. The V end lost 3 bases, the J end lost 0 bases, and 15 bases lay between the germline ends. This CDR3 contains 18 residues. CDR3 region: CASSLGGRRSSYNSPLHF. CDR3 DNA: TGTGCCAGCAGTTTGGGTGGAAGGAGAAGCTCCTATAATTCACCCCTCCACTTT.

This clonotype was seen repeatedly, ten times or more. The chain uses TRBV6-1 and TRBJ2-7; D is undetermined. Germline V gene data show CDR1 as MNHNS and CDR2 as SASEGT. V gave up 7 bases and J gave up 7 bases, with 23 bases separating them. The CDR3 spans 15 residues. CDR3 sequence: CASNRSPYQQSEQYF. The CDR3 DNA sequence: TGTGCCAGCAATCGGTCCCCTTATCAGCAGTCGGAGCAGTACTTC.

This clonotype was detected ten times or more. The chain has TRBV2 and TRBJ2-7; D tentatively fits TRBD1 or TRBD2 (5 bases each). The germline V gene has CDR1 SNHLY and CDR2 FYNNEI. The V gene lost 5 bases and the J gene lost 5 bases, with 16 bases spanning the gap. The CDR3 contains 14 residues. CDR3 bases: TGTGCCAGCAGTAACACGGGACGATTCCACGAGCAGTACTTC. Translated, it gives CASSNTGRFHEQYF.

This clonotype was counted at least ten times. The chain uses TRBV6-5 and TRBJ1-4; D gene unclear. Germline loops: CDR1 MNHEY, CDR2 SVGAGI. This CDR3 has 13 residues. Trimming removed 2 bases from V and 8 bases from J, with 9 bases in between. CDR3 DNA sequence: TGTGCCAGCAGTTACGGTCGCCTCGAAAAACTGTTTTTT. Translated, it gives CASSYGRLEKLFF.

This clonotype came up many times. The rearrangement joins TRBV2 to TRBJ1-6; 9 positions match TRBD1. The junction had 3 bases not matched to a gene; V was cut back by 6 bases and J by 9 bases. CDR1 SNHLY and CDR2 FYNNEI come from the germline V gene. The CDR3 consists of 13 residues. The CDR3: CASRGQGGSPLHF. The CDR3 DNA reads as TGTGCCAGCAGGGGACAGGGTGGTTCACCCCTCCACTTT.

The table lists this clonotype with many counts. The chain recombines TRBV24-1 with TRBJ2-5, with TRBD1 as a possible D gene (6 bases). CDR3 length: 15 residues. Germline V CDR1 and CDR2: KGHDR, SFDVKD. Trimming shortened V by 2 bases and J by 5 bases, and 14 bases separated the two germline ends. The CDR3 here is CATSDSRDIGETQYF. The CDR3 DNA reads as TGTGCCACCAGTGATTCAAGGGACATAGGGGAGACCCAGTACTTC.

This clonotype was counted between two and nine times. The chain couples TRBV6-2 or TRBV6-3 to TRBJ1-1, with D perhaps matching TRBD1 (5 bases). The CDR3 extends over 14 amino acids. The germline CDR1 and CDR2 sequences are MNHEY and SVGEGT. V was cut by 6 bases and J by 2 bases, with 13 bases left in between. CDR3 sequence: CASRYPGPNTEAFF. Here the CDR3 DNA reads TGTGCCAGCAGGTATCCGGGACCCAACACTGAAGCTTTCTTT.

This clonotype was counted at least ten times. The chain combines TRBV24-1 with TRBJ2-5; 10 nucleotides line up with TRBD2. CDR1 is KGHDR, CDR2 SFDVKD, per germline. The CDR3 spans 16 residues. The J segment lost 1 base and the V segment lost 8 bases, leaving 9 bases of the junction unmatched. CDR3 DNA sequence: TGTGCCACCACGTATGTGTCTAGCGGGAGCCAAGAGACCCAGTACTTC. As protein: CATTYVSSGSQETQYF.

The sample holds many counts of this clonotype. In DNA form, the CDR3 reads TGTGCCAGCAGCTTGGGATGGTTAGAGACCCAGTACTTC. Encoded protein: CASSLGWLETQYF. V is TRBV5-5 and J is TRBJ2-5; no reliable D call. Looked up from germline, CDR1 is SGHKS and CDR2 is YYEKEE (reference sequence). Trimming pared 0 bases from V and 4 bases from J, leaving 7 bases between. The CDR3 runs to 13 residues.